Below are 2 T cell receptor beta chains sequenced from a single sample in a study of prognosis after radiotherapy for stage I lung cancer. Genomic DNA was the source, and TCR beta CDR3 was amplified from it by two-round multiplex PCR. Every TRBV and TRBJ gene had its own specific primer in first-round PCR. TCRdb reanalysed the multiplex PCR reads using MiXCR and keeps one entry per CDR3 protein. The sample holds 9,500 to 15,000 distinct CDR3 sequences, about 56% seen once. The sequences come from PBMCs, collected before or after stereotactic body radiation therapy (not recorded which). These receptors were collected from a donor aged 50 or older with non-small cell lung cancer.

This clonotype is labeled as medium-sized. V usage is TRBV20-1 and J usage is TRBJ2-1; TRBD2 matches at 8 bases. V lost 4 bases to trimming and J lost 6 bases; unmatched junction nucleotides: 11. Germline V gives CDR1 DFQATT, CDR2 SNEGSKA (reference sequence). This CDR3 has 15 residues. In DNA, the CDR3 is TGCAGTGCTATTCCCGGGACTAGACGATTCAATGAGCAGTTCTTC. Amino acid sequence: CSAIPGTRRFNEQFF.

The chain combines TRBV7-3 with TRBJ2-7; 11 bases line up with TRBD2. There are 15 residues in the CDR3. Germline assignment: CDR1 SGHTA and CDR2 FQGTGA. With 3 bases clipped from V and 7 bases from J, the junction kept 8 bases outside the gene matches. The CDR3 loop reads CASSFLAGGLWEQYF. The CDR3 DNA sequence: TGTGCCAGCAGCTTCTTAGCGGGAGGGCTCTGGGAGCAGTACTTC. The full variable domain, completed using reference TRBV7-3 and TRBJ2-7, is GAGVSQTPSNKVTEKGKYVELRCDPISGHTALYWYRQSLGQGPEFLIYFQGTGAADDSGLPNDRFFAVRPEGSVSTLKIQRTERGDSAVYLCASSFLAGGLWEQYFGPGTRLTVT.